This T cell receptor beta chain was observed in a study of CD8 T cells in Susac syndrome. After removal of 2 bases from V and 2 bases from J, the junction contained 6 bases not matched to a gene. In germline, CDR1 is LGHNA, CDR2 YNFKEQ. The CDR3 totals 16 residues. RNA in amounts of 0.5 to 1 ug was reverse transcribed with random hexamers. TCRdb itself ran the immunoSEQ multiplex PCR reads through MiXCR, one entry per CDR3 protein. The sample lists 130,000 or so distinct CDR3 sequences; approximately 89% were seen once. Sequenced input: CD8+ T cells from PBMCs. This receptor was obtained from a human donor with multiple sclerosis. This chain links TRBV4-2 with TRBJ2-3; TRBD2 matches 8 bases. This CDR3 reads CASSQSTGGATDTQYF. CDR3 in DNA: TGTGCCAGCAGCCAATCGACGGGAGGGGCCACAGATACGCAGTATTTT.